These 28 T cell receptor beta chains were all obtained from the same sample, sequenced in a study of neurological immune-mediated disorders. Regarding time point: longitudinal time-point 3. TCRdb reprocessed the 5' RACE reads via MiXCR and lists one record per CDR3 protein. This table holds 85,000 to 110,000 distinct CDR3 sequences, about a tenth found once. Source material: PBMCs. The receptors were sampled from a female donor with HTLV-1-associated myelopathy (HAM/TSP).

This clonotype has a count of ten or more. The CDR3 region is CASSSWAVETQYF. The CDR3 coding sequence is TGTGCCAGCAGTTCTTGGGCTGTGGAGACCCAGTACTTC. The chain carries TRBV27 and TRBJ2-5; unclear D gene. Germline V gene sequence: CDR1 MNHEY, CDR2 SMNVEV (reference sequence). The V and J ends lost 4 bases and 5 bases respectively, with 11 bases between them. The CDR3 runs 13 residues.

This clonotype turned up a few times. This sequence joins TRBV7-3 and TRBJ2-3; 12 bases fit TRBD2. Germline lookup yields CDR1 SGHTA and CDR2 FQGTGA. V gave up 5 bases and J gave up 5 bases; unmatched junction bases: 14. This CDR3 spans 18 amino acids. The CDR3 loop reads CASSPSGGASGGRDTQYF. The CDR3 DNA reads as TGTGCCAGCAGCCCTAGCGGGGGGGCCTCCGGGGGGAGAGATACGCAGTATTTT.

In its sample, this clonotype was seen many times. The chain combines TRBV9 with TRBJ2-3; D is unclear. The CDR3 sequence is 12 residues long. CDR1 and CDR2 from the germline V gene are SGDLS and YYNGEE. V gave up 3 bases and J gave up 4 bases, with 6 bases separating them. The CDR3 region is CASSAPSDTQYF. CDR3 coding DNA: TGTGCCAGCAGCGCCCCCTCAGATACGCAGTATTTT.

Ten or more counts support this clonotype. The V call is TRBV20-1, the J call TRBJ2-7; D is uncertain. Per germline, CDR1 DFQATT and CDR2 SNEGSKA (reference sequence). Between the trimmed V and J ends, which lost 5 bases and 5 bases, there was a span of 22 bases. CDR3 length equals 15 residues. CDR3 sequence (DNA): TGCAGTGCTGTCACCTCTCGGCGGATCAGGCACGAGCAGTACTTC. The encoded protein is CSAVTSRRIRHEQYF.

This clonotype was seen only a few times. This chain connects TRBV5-6 to TRBJ2-3; 8 nucleotides line up with TRBD1. The V gene's germline CDR1 is SGHDT and CDR2 YYEEEE. The CDR3 runs to 16 residues. After removal of 3 bases from V and 0 bases from J, the junction contained 6 bases not matched to a gene. CDR3: CASSSWTGFSTDTQYF. DNA of the CDR3: TGTGCCAGCAGCTCCTGGACAGGGTTTAGCACAGATACGCAGTATTTT.

This clonotype was recorded many times. The V and J genes are TRBV24-1 and TRBJ2-3; unclear D gene. V lost 5 bases to trimming and J lost 3 bases, with 5 bases between them. Germline CDR1 is KGHDR and CDR2 is SFDVKD. This CDR3 contains 12 residues. The CDR3: CATSAQTDTQYF. CDR3 nucleotide sequence: TGTGCCACCAGTGCACAGACAGATACGCAGTATTTT.

V is TRBV20-1 and J is TRBJ2-3; D possibly matches TRBD1 or TRBD2 (5 bases each). This CDR3 has 16 amino acids. Trimming removed 0 bases at V and 0 bases at J, with 13 bases between. The germline V gene has CDR1 DFQATT and CDR2 SNEGSKA (reference sequence). The CDR3 DNA reads as TGCAGTGCTAGAGAATCTAACAGGAGGAGCACAGATACGCAGTATTTT. It is translated as CSARESNRRSTDTQYF.

CDR3 region: CASRGEAGVNQPQHF. DNA for the CDR3: TGTGCCAGCAGAGGGGAGGCGGGGGTAAATCAGCCCCAGCATTTT. The chain employs TRBV28 and TRBJ1-5, with D perhaps matching TRBD1 (5 bases). Looked up from germline, CDR1 is MDHEN and CDR2 is SYDVKM. CDR3 length equals 15 residues. V lost 6 bases, J lost 4 bases, and 16 bases lay in between.

In this sample, this clonotype turned up many times. The gene calls are TRBV5-1 and TRBJ1-5; D is uncertain. Germline loops: CDR1 SGHRS, CDR2 YFSETQ. The CDR3 is 13 residues long. V lost 0 bases to trimming and J lost 2 bases, with 3 bases between them. CDR3 in amino acids: CASSLDGNQPQHF. The CDR3 DNA sequence: TGCGCCAGCAGCTTGGACGGCAATCAGCCCCAGCATTTT. Together with reference TRBV5-1 and TRBJ1-5, the CDR3 gives the full variable domain: KAGVTQTPRYLIKTRGQQVTLSCSPISGHRSVSWYQQTPGQGLQFLFEYFSETQRNKGNFPGRFSGRQFSNSRSEMNVSTLELGDSALYLCASSLDGNQPQHFGDGTRLSIL.

This clonotype was seen repeatedly, ten times or more. One junction end does not reproduce the germline sequence, and a read error may be involved. CDR3 DNA sequence: TGTGCTACCAGCAGAGATCTGGGGACAGGGGGCCCTTCGCAGTTCTTC. This encodes CATSRDLGTGGPSQFF. V gene TRBV15 combines with J gene TRBJ2-1; 12 nucleotides line up with TRBD1. The V gene's germline CDR1 is LNHNV and CDR2 YYDKDF (reference sequence). This CDR3 region has 16 residues.

In this sample, this clonotype turned up many times. The genes are TRBV28 and TRBJ2-7; D is uncertain. Germline CDR1 reads MDHEN; CDR2 reads SYDVKM. There are 11 residues in the CDR3. Between the trimmed V and J ends, which lost 8 bases and 3 bases, there was a span of 8 bases. The CDR3 DNA sequence: TGTGCCAGCGTCAACTACTACGAGCAGTACTTC. It yields the protein CASVNYYEQYF.

The chain links TRBV5-1 to TRBJ2-3; TRBD2 matches at 8 bases. This CDR3 is built from 16 residues. Germline V gives CDR1 SGHRS, CDR2 YFSETQ. Unmatched junction bases numbered 8, after V lost 1 base and J lost 4 bases. The CDR3 DNA follows: TGCGCCAGCAGCTTGCGCGGGGGGACTTGGGCAGATACGCAGTATTTT. As protein: CASSLRGGTWADTQYF.

This clonotype was seen ten or more times. The CDR3 sequence: CASSGTAQGADTQYF. The CDR3 DNA follows: TGTGCCAGCAGCGGCACAGCCCAGGGGGCAGATACGCAGTATTTT. V and J are TRBV5-5 and TRBJ2-3; 7 nucleotides agree with TRBD1. Germline trimming cut 4 bases from V and 4 bases from J; bases unmatched to any gene: 9. CDR1 SGHKS and CDR2 YYEKEE come from the germline V gene (reference sequence). The CDR3 is made up of 15 amino acids. Using reference TRBV5-5 and TRBJ2-3 for the parts outside the CDR3, the full variable domain is DAGVTQSPTHLIKTRGQQVTLRCSPISGHKSVSWYQQVLGQGPQFIFQYYEKEERGRGNFPDRFSARQFPNYSSELNVNALLLGDSALYLCASSGTAQGADTQYFGPGTRLTVL.

In this sample, this clonotype turned up many times. DNA of the CDR3: TGCGCCAGCAGCCAAGAAGGGACACCTTACAATGAGCAGTTCTTC. Protein: CASSQEGTPYNEQFF. The chain has TRBV4-1 and TRBJ2-1; TRBD1 is a possible D gene (6 bases). V was clipped by 0 bases and J by 4 bases, with 10 bases between them. Germline V gives CDR1 MGHRA, CDR2 YSYEKL. The CDR3 runs to 15 residues.

As regards this clonotype: The limits of the CDR3 on the DNA are not certain, so only TCRdb's listed CDR3 is given. The V gene is TRBV5-1, the J gene TRBJ2-7; TRBD2 is the table's D call, not checked against the DNA. A total of 21 residues make up the CDR3, ends included. Germline V gene data show CDR1 as SGHRS and CDR2 as YFSETQ. The CDR3 is CASSFYICSARDRDYPYEQYF.

Regarding this clonotype: The junction and the germline gene differ at one end; a read error may be behind it. The rearrangement links TRBV6-5 to TRBJ1-6, with a possible D match to TRBD1 (6 bases). CDR3 length: 15 residues. Germline-derived CDR1 and CDR2 are MNHEY and SVGAGI. The CDR3 DNA sequence: TGTGCCAGCAGTTACAAGGCAGGGGCTAATACACCCCTCCACTTT. Translating it yields CASSYKAGANTPLHF.

This clonotype was detected many times. The chain employs TRBV6-1 and TRBJ1-2; D not certain. V lost 2 bases, J lost 7 bases, and 8 bases lay in between. The CDR3 sequence is 12 residues long. Germline V gene data show CDR1 as MNHNS and CDR2 as SASEGT. The CDR3 DNA reads TGTGCCAGCAGTGAAACCCTCCGTGGCTACACCTTC. Amino acids: CASSETLRGYTF.

In this sample, this clonotype turned up many times. CDR3 sequence: CAINGDITTDTQYF. DNA for the CDR3: TGTGCCATCAACGGGGACATAACCACAGATACGCAGTATTTT. This chain links TRBV10-3 with TRBJ2-3; possible D gene TRBD1, 6 bases. Germline assignment: CDR1 ENHRY and CDR2 SYGVKD. The length of the CDR3 is 14 residues. Between the trimmed V and J ends, which lost 7 bases and 2 bases, there was a span of 13 bases.

This clonotype was counted many times. The chain combines TRBV5-1 with TRBJ1-2; no reliable D call. The length of the CDR3 is 12 residues. Germline V gene data show CDR1 as SGHRS and CDR2 as YFSETQ. Trimming removed 0 bases at V and 5 bases at J, with 5 bases between. CDR3 sequence (DNA): TGCGCCAGCAGCTTGGAGGCATATGGCTACACCTTC. Its protein is CASSLEAYGYTF.

This clonotype was counted between two and nine times. The chain's CDR3 is CASSPLGAGVYNEQFF. As DNA, the CDR3 is TGCGCCAGCAGCCCCTTGGGAGCGGGGGTCTACAATGAGCAGTTCTTC. This rearrangement joins TRBV5-1 to TRBJ2-1; TRBD2 aligns across 8 bases. The CDR3 runs to 16 residues. The V gene end was trimmed by 4 bases and the J gene end by 3 bases; junction bases not matched to a gene: 9. CDR1 SGHRS and CDR2 YFSETQ come from the germline V gene. Drawing the rest from reference TRBV5-1 and TRBJ2-1, the complete variable domain is KAGVTQTPRYLIKTRGQQVTLSCSPISGHRSVSWYQQTPGQGLQFLFEYFSETQRNKGNFPGRFSGRQFSNSRSEMNVSTLELGDSALYLCASSPLGAGVYNEQFFGPGTRLTVL.

This clonotype was seen repeatedly, ten times or more. The chain has TRBV7-9 and TRBJ2-1, with a weak D call TRBD2 (6 bases). V was pared by 0 bases and J by 5 bases, with 11 bases between. This CDR3 comprises 15 residues. CDR1 is SEHNR, CDR2 FQNEAQ, per germline (reference sequence). The DNA for the CDR3 is TGTGCCAGCAGCTTAGCGCCCAGCGGGCACAATGAGCAGTTCTTC. Residues: CASSLAPSGHNEQFF. Filled out from reference TRBV7-9 and TRBJ2-1, the complete variable domain reads DTGVSQNPRHKITKRGQNVTFRCDPISEHNRLYWYRQTLGQGPEFLTYFQNEAQLEKSRLLSDRFSAERPKGSFSTLEIQRTEQGDSAMYLCASSLAPSGHNEQFFGPGTRLTVL.

The table lists this clonotype with many counts. The gene calls are TRBV29-1 and TRBJ2-6; 9 bases map to TRBD1. This CDR3 region has 15 residues. CDR1 and CDR2 (germline): SQVTM, ANQGSEA. The J segment lost 2 bases and the V segment lost 6 bases, leaving 5 bases of the junction unmatched. The CDR3 protein is CSVGQGDAGANVLTF. The CDR3 DNA reads TGCAGCGTGGGACAGGGTGATGCTGGGGCCAACGTCCTGACTTTC.

This clonotype was counted many times. This chain joins TRBV5-1 and TRBJ1-1; D gene ambiguous. The CDR3 totals 18 residues. Germline lookup yields CDR1 SGHRS and CDR2 YFSETQ. Between the trimmed V and J ends, which lost 2 bases and 1 base, there was a span of 21 bases. CDR3 sequence reads: CASSFPSGNPLGNTEAFF. CDR3 coding DNA: TGCGCCAGCAGCTTTCCCTCTGGGAACCCTCTCGGGAACACTGAAGCTTTCTTT.

A few counts support this clonotype. This chain connects TRBV4-1 to TRBJ2-5; D unclear. Germline CDR1 and CDR2: MGHRA and YSYEKL. The V end lost 0 bases, the J end lost 4 bases, and 15 bases lay between the germline ends. The CDR3 loop spans 16 amino acids. This chain's CDR3 is CASSQDSLGSPETQYF. DNA for the CDR3: TGCGCCAGCAGCCAAGACTCGTTGGGATCCCCAGAGACCCAGTACTTC.

Concerning this clonotype: A much larger clone lies one base from this, so it may be a read error. Given the absence of the conserved phenylalanine or tryptophan at the CDR3 end, a read error is likely. This rearrangement joins TRBV29-1 to TRBJ2-1; no firm D call. With 7 bases removed from V and 5 bases from J, the gap between germline ends came to 12 bases. Per germline, CDR1 SQVTM and CDR2 ANQGSEA. This CDR3 comprises 12 residues. The CDR3 nucleotides are TGCAGCGCCGACCCCTACAACAATGAGCAGTTCTTA. This translates into CSADPYNNEQFL.

This clonotype ranks as medium-sized. This sequence joins TRBV20-1 and TRBJ1-5; perhaps TRBD1 as D (6 bases). Germline CDR1 DFQATT, CDR2 SNEGSKA (reference sequence). V was shortened by 5 bases and J by 4 bases, with 18 bases between the two germline ends. This CDR3 is built from 15 residues. CDR3 region: CSAGSNNRVNQPQHF. The DNA for the CDR3 is TGCAGTGCTGGAAGTAATAACAGGGTGAATCAGCCCCAGCATTTT.

This clonotype was observed at least ten times. The chain links TRBV20-1 to TRBJ2-7; 11 bases are a match to TRBD2. CDR1 and CDR2 from the germline V gene are DFQATT and SNEGSKA (reference sequence). The CDR3 is 14 residues long. The junction had 6 bases not matched to a gene; V was cut back by 4 bases and J by 4 bases. Here the CDR3 reads CSAKGGTSGYEQYF. In nucleotides, the CDR3 is TGCAGTGCTAAGGGCGGGACTAGCGGATACGAGCAGTACTTC.

This clonotype has a single count. This chain joins TRBV19 and TRBJ1-6; D not resolved. CDR3 length: 12 amino acids. Germline lookup yields CDR1 LNHDA and CDR2 SQIVND (reference sequence). The V end lost 3 bases, the J end lost 14 bases, and 11 bases lay between the germline ends. CDR3 sequence reads: CASSMDGITLHF. CDR3 nucleotide sequence: TGTGCCAGTAGTATGGACGGGATCACCCTCCACTTT.